This T cell receptor beta chain came from a study of neurological immune-mediated disorders (dated by TCRdb to between 2018 and 2021). About the study as a whole: Of the roughly 34 multiple sclerosis patients, approximately 30 had relapsing-remitting MS and 3 had secondary progressive MS. The study compared peripheral blood TCR-beta repertoires of HTLV-I-associated myelopathy (HAM/TSP) patients, multiple sclerosis patients and healthy controls using UMI-based sequencing. Alongside PBMC samples, the set of approximately 100 TCR-beta libraries contained longitudinal samples, technical triplicates, and paired CD4+ and CD8+ T-cell subsets that had been sorted. Longitudinal HAM/TSP donors and healthy donors each had 3 time-points at intervals of about 3-45 months. Of the 68 subjects in the cohort, roughly 14 were HAM/TSP patients, approximately 34 were multiple sclerosis patients, and about 20 were healthy controls.

This clonotype has a count of ten or more. Its antigen has not been determined. Qualities for individual bases were not recorded, and no much larger clone is one base off. cDNA was synthesized by template-switch 5'RACE using a primer with a 10-nucleotide random unique molecular identifier that tagged each TCR transcript. Each sequencing run produced over 160 million TCR-beta sequences covering 15-18 subjects. The RNeasy kit was used for extraction of total RNA. The KAPA Real-time Library Amplification kit was used to amplify TCR-beta VDJ regions with primers targeting the TCR constant region and the 5'RACE anchor. A first PCR added sample indexes and Illumina adaptors, and a second PCR then raised library yield. After Ampure bead purification, the TCR product of roughly 650 bp was size-selected on a 2% E-gel SizeSelection system. Before pooling, library quality was checked on a Bioanalyzer, concentration was measured with Qubit, and libraries were quantified with the Kapa Library Quantification kit. Libraries were sequenced paired-end 2 x 150 bp on an Illumina HiSeq 2500. To increase sequence diversity, roughly 24-31% phiX was spiked into each library pool. Processing in the source paper ran as follows. Quality-filtered reads were processed with the UMI-based MiGEC pipeline, and over 90% of raw TCR sequences were removed by the MiGEC pipeline during error correction. IMGT germline references were used for aligning VDJ genes, and each clonotype was defined as a unique CDR3 amino acid sequence together with its V-J genes. Clonal expansion, Shannon diversity and CDR3 relatedness were evaluated with VDJtools (CalcPairwiseDistances, ClusterSamples), while phylogenetic trees were built in CLCbio workbench. Clones with at least 8 unique UMIs were defined as expanded, with this threshold being based on coefficient-of-variation modelling across technical triplicates. TCRdb reanalyzed the raw reads on its own, using fastp at Q25 for trimming and MiXCR for clone calling, and kept in-frame beta chains. Rows are unified per CDR3 protein, each entry keeping the most common DNA and genes. It is TCRdb's table, rather than the study itself, that gives the V and J calls and clone size. This sample holds about 80,000 distinct CDR3 sequences; 5.5% to 6.5% were observed only once. Of the sample, over 7% is held by the ten largest clones.

The time point label of this sample denotes: longitudinal time-point 2. For unsorted PBMC libraries, 2 million PBMCs were used after storage in RNAlater at -80 degrees C until RNA extraction. The multiple sclerosis patients were enrolled in a US clinical protocol that used magnetic resonance imaging to evaluate disease progression. Peripheral blood was subjected to Ficoll-Hypaque density gradient centrifugation to isolate PBMCs, which were then cryopreserved in liquid nitrogen. The germline V gene provides CDR1 SGDLS and CDR2 YYNGEE. Measured from the cysteine to the phenylalanine, the CDR3 is 15 residues long. The kept DNA is CDR3 alone, 45 bases in frame from the first base. Deletion took 4 bases off V and 3 bases off J, with a span of 14 bases between the germline ends. Findings and caveats that apply to the study as a whole: TCR clonal expansion was highest in HAM/TSP patients and lowest in MS patients, with MS patients falling below even healthy controls. No identical CDR3 amino acid sequences were shared among expanded clones across subjects, suggesting private TCR-beta repertoires in all groups. The MS cluster showed no association with clinical or MRI features, and the authors stated that larger cohorts are needed. In phylogenetic analysis, the repertoires of 18 of 34 MS patients grouped into a cluster of related CDR3 sequences, which suggests a possible signature at the repertoire level.

The chain links TRBV9 with TRBJ1-3, with the identity of the D gene unclear. Material for sequencing was PBMCs. This clonotype was obtained from a woman in her fifties or sixties with multiple sclerosis. The CDR3 region reads CASSPEWNRGNTIYF. The nucleotide sequence reads as follows: TGTGCCAGCAGCCCGGAGTGGAACCGTGGAAACACCATATATTTT.